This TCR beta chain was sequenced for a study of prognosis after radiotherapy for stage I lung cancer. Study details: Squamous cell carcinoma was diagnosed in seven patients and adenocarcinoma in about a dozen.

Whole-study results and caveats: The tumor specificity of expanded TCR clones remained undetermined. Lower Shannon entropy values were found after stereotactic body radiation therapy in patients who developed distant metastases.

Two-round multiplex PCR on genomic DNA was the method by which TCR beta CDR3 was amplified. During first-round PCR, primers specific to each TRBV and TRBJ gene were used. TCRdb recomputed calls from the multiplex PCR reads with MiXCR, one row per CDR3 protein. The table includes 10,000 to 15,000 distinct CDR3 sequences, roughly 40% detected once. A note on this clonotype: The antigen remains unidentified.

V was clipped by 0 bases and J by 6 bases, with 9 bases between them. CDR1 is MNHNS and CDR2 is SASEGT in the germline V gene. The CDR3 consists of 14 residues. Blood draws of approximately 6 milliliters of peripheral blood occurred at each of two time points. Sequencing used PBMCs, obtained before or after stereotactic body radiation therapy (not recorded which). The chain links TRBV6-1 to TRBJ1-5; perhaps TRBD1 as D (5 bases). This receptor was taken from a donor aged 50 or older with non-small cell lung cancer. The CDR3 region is CASSEAFQGQPQHF. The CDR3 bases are TGTGCCAGCAGTGAAGCGTTTCAGGGTCAGCCCCAGCATTTT.